A single sample gave rise to the 2 T cell receptor beta chains below, sequenced in a study of T cell responses to AZD1222 COVID-19 vaccine. The table came from immunoSEQ multiplex PCR; TCRdb's copy has only in-frame clones and leaves some out. Among around 110,000 clones listed, around 88% were seen once. Sequenced here: peripheral blood, sampled on day 0 of AZD1222 vaccination. These receptors were obtained from an adult in good health.

J is TRBJ1-2 and V is TRBV30; D uncertain. Germline CDR1 and CDR2: GTSNPN and SVGIG (reference sequence). This CDR3 is 13 amino acids long. The V end lost 3 bases, the J end lost 8 bases, and 16 bases lay between the germline ends. CDR3: CAWSQTFIGGYTF. CDR3 in DNA: TGTGCCTGGAGCCAGACCTTTATCGGGGGCTACACCTTC.

The chain has TRBV7-9 and TRBJ2-3; TRBD1 might be the D (5 bases). The CDR3 is 14 residues long. CDR1 SEHNR and CDR2 FQNEAQ come from the germline V gene (reference sequence). V lost 2 bases, J lost 3 bases, and 9 bases lay in between. The CDR3 spells CASSLQRQTDTQYF. The CDR3 bases are TGTGCCAGCAGCTTACAGCGACAGACAGATACGCAGTATTTT.